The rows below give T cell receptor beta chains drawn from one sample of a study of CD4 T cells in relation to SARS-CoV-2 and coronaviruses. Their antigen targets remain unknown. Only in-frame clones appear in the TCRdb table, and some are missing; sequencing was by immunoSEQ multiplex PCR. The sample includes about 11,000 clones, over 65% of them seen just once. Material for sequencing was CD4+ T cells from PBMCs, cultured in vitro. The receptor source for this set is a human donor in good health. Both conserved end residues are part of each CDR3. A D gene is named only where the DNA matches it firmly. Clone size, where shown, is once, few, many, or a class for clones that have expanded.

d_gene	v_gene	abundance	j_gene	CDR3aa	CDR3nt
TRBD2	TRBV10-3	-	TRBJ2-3	CAISGLTSGGAPDTQYF	TGTGCCATCAGTGGGCTTACTAGCGGGGGGGCCCCTGATACGCAGTATTTT
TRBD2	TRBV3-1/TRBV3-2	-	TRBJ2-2	CASSQSWGGTVNTGELFF	TGTGCCAGCAGCCAATCGTGGGGAGGGACTGTAAACACCGGGGAGCTGTTTTTT
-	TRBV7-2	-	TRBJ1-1	CASSLRESVTEAFF	TGTGCCAGCAGCTTAAGGGAATCGGTCACTGAAGCTTTCTTT
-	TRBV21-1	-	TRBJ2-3	CASSSNSLAGKSLDTQYF	TGTGCCAGCAGCTCGAACTCCCTAGCGGGGAAGAGTTTAGATACGCAGTATTTT
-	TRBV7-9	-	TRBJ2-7	CASSLGGHSYEQYF	TGTGCCAGCAGCTTAGGCGGGCACTCCTACGAGCAGTACTTC
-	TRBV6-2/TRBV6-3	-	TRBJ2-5	CASSKKETQYF	TGTGCCAGCAGCAAAAAAGAGACCCAGTACTTC
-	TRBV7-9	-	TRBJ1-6	CASSLGSPRDSPLHF	TGTGCCAGCAGCTTAGGAAGCCCCCGGGATTCACCCCTCCACTTT
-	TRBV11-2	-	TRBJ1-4	CASSTPGHYEKLFF	TGTGCCAGCAGCACACCGGGACATTACGAAAAACTGTTTTTT
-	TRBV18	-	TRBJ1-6	CASSPGGAANSPLHF	TGTGCCAGCTCACCAGGTGGGGCTGCCAATTCACCCCTCCACTTT
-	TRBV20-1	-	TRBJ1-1	CSAKKDDEAFF	TGCAGTGCCAAAAAGGACGACGAAGCTTTCTTT
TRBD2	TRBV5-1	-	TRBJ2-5	CASSLGLAGVETQYF	TGCGCCAGCAGCTTGGGGTTAGCGGGAGTTGAGACCCAGTACTTC
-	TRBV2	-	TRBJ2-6	CASRVAEGGGANVLTF	TGTGCCAGCAGAGTCGCAGAGGGCGGCGGGGCCAACGTCCTGACTTTC
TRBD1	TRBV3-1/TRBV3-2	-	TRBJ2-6	CASSLDRGRPNVLTF	TGTGCCAGCAGCCTCGACAGGGGAAGGCCCAACGTCCTGACTTTC
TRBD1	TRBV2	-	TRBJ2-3	CASSEQGADTQYF	TGTGCCAGCAGTGAACAGGGGGCAGATACGCAGTATTTT
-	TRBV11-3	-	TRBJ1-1	CASSYVTASEAFF	TGTGCCAGCAGTTATGTAACGGCCTCTGAAGCTTTCTTT
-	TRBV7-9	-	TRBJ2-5	CASSSARGTQYF	TGTGCCAGCAGCTCAGCCCGGGGGACCCAGTACTTC
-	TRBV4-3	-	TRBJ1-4	CASSQGGGKWPQEKLFF	TGCGCCAGCAGCCAAGGGGGAGGGAAGTGGCCGCAGGAAAAACTGTTTTTT
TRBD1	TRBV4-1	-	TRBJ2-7	CASSHRQGEPSYEQYF	TGCGCCAGCAGCCACAGACAGGGTGAACCCTCCTACGAGCAGTACTTC
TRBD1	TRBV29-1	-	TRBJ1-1	CSVATGDLNTEAFF	TGCAGCGTAGCCACAGGGGATTTGAACACTGAAGCTTTCTTT
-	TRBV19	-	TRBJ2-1	CASSISSGPHNEQFF	TGTGCCAGTAGTATCTCTTCGGGACCCCACAATGAGCAGTTCTTC
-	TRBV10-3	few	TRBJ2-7	CAISFDTLSYEQYF	TGTGCCATCAGTTTTGACACCCTCTCCTACGAGCAGTACTTC
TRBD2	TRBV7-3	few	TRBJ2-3	CASSPGLAPTYTQYF	TGTGCCAGCAGCCCGGGACTAGCGCCCACCTATACGCAGTATTTT
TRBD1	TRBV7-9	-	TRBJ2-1	CASSLRQGSENEQFF	TGTGCCAGCAGCTTAAGACAGGGGAGTGAGAATGAGCAGTTCTTC
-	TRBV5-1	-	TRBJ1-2	CASSLRADNGYTF	TGCGCCAGCAGCTTGAGGGCAGACAATGGCTACACCTTC
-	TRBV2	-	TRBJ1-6	CASNGDRFYNSPLHF	TGTGCCAGCAATGGAGACAGGTTCTATAATTCACCCCTCCACTTT
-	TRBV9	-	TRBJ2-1	CASSAPGPSSYNEQFF	TGTGCCAGCAGCGCTCCCGGGCCGAGCTCCTACAATGAGCAGTTCTTC
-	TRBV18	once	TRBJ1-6	CASSPAGDDSPLHF	TGTGCCAGCTCCCCCGCCGGAGACGACTCACCCCTCCACTTT
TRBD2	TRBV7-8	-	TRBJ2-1	CASRASGSYNEQFF	TGTGCCAGCAGGGCTAGCGGGAGTTACAATGAGCAGTTCTTC
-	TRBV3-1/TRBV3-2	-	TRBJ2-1	CASSQGYSSNEQFF	TGTGCCAGCAGCCAAGGGTACAGCTCGAATGAGCAGTTCTTC
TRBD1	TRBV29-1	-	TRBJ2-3	CSVDLGQGQDTQYF	TGCAGCGTTGATTTGGGACAGGGACAAGATACGCAGTATTTT
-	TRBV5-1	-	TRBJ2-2	CASSLDDPNTGELFF	TGCGCCAGCAGCTTGGATGATCCGAACACCGGGGAGCTGTTTTTT
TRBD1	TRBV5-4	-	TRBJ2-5	CASSLRDSKETQYF	TGTGCCAGCAGCTTGAGGGACAGCAAAGAGACCCAGTACTTC
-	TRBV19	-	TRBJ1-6	CASRAQGLNSPLHF	TGTGCCAGTAGGGCCCAGGGTTTGAATTCACCCCTCCACTTT
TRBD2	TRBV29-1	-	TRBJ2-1	CSVATSGSGNEQFF	TGCAGCGTCGCAACTAGCGGGAGTGGGAATGAGCAGTTCTTC
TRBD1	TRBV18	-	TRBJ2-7	CASSPPGQGVSYEQYF	TGTGCCAGCTCACCACCGGGACAGGGGGTTTCCTACGAGCAGTACTTC
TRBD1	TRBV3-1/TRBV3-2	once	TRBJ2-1	CASSQDRGPYNEQFF	TGTGCCAGCAGCCAGGACAGGGGGCCCTACAATGAGCAGTTCTTC
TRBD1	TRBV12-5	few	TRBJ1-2	CASGDETGGYITDHYGYTF	TGTGCTAGTGGGGACGAAACAGGGGGCTATATCACCGACCATTATGGCTACACCTTC
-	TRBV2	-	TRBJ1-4	CASRSRRGGEKLFF	TGTGCCAGCAGGTCGAGGAGGGGAGGTGAAAAACTGTTTTTT
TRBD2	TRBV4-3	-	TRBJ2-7	CASSQNLAGVYEQYF	TGCGCCAGCAGCCAAAATCTAGCGGGAGTCTACGAGCAGTACTTC
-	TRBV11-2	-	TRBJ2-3	CASSRLGSARTDTQYF	TGTGCCAGCAGCCGACTCGGGTCAGCGAGAACAGATACGCAGTATTTT
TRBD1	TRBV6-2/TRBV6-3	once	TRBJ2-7	CASSYSNPKDRGRTYEQYF	TGTGCCAGCAGTTACTCGAACCCCAAAGACAGGGGGCGTACCTACGAGCAGTACTTC
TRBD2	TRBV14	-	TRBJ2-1	CASSQASGVFNEQFF	TGTGCCAGCAGCCAAGCTAGCGGGGTTTTTAATGAGCAGTTCTTC
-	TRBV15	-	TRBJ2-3	CATSRDKGSPLDTQYF	TGTGCCACCAGCAGAGATAAGGGGTCCCCTTTAGATACGCAGTATTTT
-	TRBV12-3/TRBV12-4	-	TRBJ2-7	CASSLSNTYEQYF	TGTGCCAGCAGTTTGTCTAATACCTACGAGCAGTACTTC
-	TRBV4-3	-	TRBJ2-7	CASSPSALGEQYF	TGCGCCAGCAGCCCTAGCGCCCTAGGGGAGCAGTACTTC
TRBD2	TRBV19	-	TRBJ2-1	CASSIYAGGTYNEQFF	TGTGCCAGTAGTATTTATGCGGGGGGAACTTACAATGAGCAGTTCTTC
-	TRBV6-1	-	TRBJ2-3	CASREGLADTDTQYF	TGTGCCAGCAGAGAAGGATTAGCAGACACAGATACGCAGTATTTT
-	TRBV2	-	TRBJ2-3	CASSVATDTQYF	TGTGCCAGCAGTGTGGCGACAGATACGCAGTATTTT
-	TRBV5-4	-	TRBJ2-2	CASSLARSTGELFF	TGTGCCAGCAGCTTGGCAAGATCGACCGGGGAGCTGTTTTTT
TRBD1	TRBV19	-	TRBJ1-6	CASSISARGLGSPLHF	TGTGCCAGTAGTATCTCCGCCAGGGGGTTAGGTTCACCCCTCCACTTT
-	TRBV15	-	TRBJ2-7	CATSRDPTGLSEQYF	TGTGCCACCAGCAGAGATCCGACAGGTCTTTCGGAGCAGTACTTC